This T cell receptor beta chain was recovered during a study of T cell responses to AZD1222 COVID-19 vaccine. Repertoires were generated with immunoSEQ multiplex PCR, while TCRdb's copy carries only in-frame clones and drops some. The table has fewer than 90,000 clones, roughly 86% seen once. With regard to this clone: Its antigen is unidentified.

Study conclusions and caveats: Females made up more of the donors, who were largely white British, and clonal diversity may have come out too low. Increased Spike-specific TCR breadth and depth were observed after two AZD1222 doses. Unmutated regions of variants are reportedly targeted by nearly half of spike-specific TCRs.

The CDR3 sequence is 15 residues long. Germline assignment: CDR1 LNHDA and CDR2 SQIVND (reference sequence). V was trimmed by 1 base and J by 4 bases, leaving 13 bases between them. The chain joins TRBV19 to TRBJ1-1; D ambiguous. This TCR derives from an adult who received the AZD1222 COVID-19 vaccine. Sequences were derived from peripheral blood, sampled 28 days after the second AZD1222 dose. The CDR3 here is CASSIVRALSTEAFF. DNA for the CDR3: TGTGCCAGTAGTATAGTTAGGGCTCTAAGCACTGAAGCTTTCTTT. The full variable domain, completed using reference TRBV19 and TRBJ1-1, is DGGITQSPKYLFRKEGQNVTLSCEQNLNHDAMYWYRQDPGQGLRLIYYSQIVNDFQKGDIAEGYSVSREKKESFPLTVTSAQKNPTAFYLCASSIVRALSTEAFFGQGTRLTVV.